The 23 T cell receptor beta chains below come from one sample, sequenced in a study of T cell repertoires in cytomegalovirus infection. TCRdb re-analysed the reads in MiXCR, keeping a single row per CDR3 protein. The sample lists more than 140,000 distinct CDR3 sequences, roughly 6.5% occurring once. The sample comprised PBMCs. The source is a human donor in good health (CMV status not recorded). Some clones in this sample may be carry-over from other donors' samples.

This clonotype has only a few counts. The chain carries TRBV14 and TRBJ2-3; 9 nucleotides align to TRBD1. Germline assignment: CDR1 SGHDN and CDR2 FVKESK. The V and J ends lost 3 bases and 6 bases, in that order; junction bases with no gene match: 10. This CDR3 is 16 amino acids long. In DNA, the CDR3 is TGTGCCAGCAGCCAGCCAGGGACAGGGAGTCTGGATACGCAGTATTTT. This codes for CASSQPGTGSLDTQYF.

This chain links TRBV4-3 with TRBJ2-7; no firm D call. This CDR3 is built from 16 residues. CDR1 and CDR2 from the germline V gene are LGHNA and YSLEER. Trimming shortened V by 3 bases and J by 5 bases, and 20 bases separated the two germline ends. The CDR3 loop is CASSHDSGDGLNEQYF. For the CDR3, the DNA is TGCGCCAGCAGCCATGATTCAGGCGACGGCCTGAACGAGCAGTACTTC.

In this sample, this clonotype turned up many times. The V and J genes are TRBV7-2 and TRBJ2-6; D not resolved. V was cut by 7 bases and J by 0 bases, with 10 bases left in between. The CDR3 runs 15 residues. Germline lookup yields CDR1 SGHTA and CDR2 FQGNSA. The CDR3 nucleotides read TGTGCCAGCACCCCGTCCGCCTCTGGGGCCAACGTCCTGACTTTC. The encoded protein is CASTPSASGANVLTF.

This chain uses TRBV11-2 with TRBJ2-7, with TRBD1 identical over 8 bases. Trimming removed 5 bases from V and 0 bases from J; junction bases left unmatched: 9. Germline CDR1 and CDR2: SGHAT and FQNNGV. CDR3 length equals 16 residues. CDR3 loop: CASSLLGQALSYEQYF. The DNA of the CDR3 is TGTGCCAGCAGCCTCCTGGGACAGGCTCTCTCCTACGAGCAGTACTTC.

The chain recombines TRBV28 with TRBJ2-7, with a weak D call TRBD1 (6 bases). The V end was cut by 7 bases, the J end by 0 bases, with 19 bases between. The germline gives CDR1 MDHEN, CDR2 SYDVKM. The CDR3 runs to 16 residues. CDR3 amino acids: CASTKTGLESSYEQYF. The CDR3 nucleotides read TGTGCCAGCACTAAGACAGGACTCGAGAGCTCCTACGAGCAGTACTTC. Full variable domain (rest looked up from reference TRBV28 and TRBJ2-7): DVKVTQSSRYLVKRTGEKVFLECVQDMDHENMFWYRQDPGLGLRLIYFSYDVKMKEKGDIPEGYSVSREKKERFSLILESASTNQTSMYLCASTKTGLESSYEQYFGPGTRLTVT.

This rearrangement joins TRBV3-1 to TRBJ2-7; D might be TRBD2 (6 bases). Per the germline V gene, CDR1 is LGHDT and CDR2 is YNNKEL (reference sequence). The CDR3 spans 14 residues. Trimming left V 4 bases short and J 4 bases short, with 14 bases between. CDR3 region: CASSPGGLPYEQYF. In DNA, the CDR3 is TGTGCCAGCAGCCCTGGGGGGTTACCGTACGAGCAGTACTTC.

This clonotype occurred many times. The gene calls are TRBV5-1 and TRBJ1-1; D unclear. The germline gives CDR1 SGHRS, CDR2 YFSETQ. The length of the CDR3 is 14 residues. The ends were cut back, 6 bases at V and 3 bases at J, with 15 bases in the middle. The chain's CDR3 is CASTSLSMDTEAFF. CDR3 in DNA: TGCGCCAGCACCTCCCTATCTATGGACACTGAAGCTTTCTTT.

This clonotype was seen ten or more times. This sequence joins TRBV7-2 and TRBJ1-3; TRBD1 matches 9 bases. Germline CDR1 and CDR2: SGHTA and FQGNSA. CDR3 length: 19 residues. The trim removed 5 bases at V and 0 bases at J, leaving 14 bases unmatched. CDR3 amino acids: CASSPVGTGRGVSGNTIYF. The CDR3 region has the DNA TGTGCCAGCAGCCCAGTGGGGACAGGGAGGGGCGTCTCTGGAAACACCATATATTTT.

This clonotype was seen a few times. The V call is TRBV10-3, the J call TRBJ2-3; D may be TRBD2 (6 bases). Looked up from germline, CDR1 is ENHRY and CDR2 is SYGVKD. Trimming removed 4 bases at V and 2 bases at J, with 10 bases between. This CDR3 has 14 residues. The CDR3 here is CAISVAAFTDTQYF. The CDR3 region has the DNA TGTGCCATCAGTGTAGCGGCCTTCACAGATACGCAGTATTTT.

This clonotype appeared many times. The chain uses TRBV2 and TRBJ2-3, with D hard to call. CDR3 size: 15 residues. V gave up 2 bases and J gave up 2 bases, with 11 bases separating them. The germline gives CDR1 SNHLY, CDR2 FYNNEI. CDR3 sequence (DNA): TGTGCCAGCAGTGAAATCGTAGGCTTCACAGATACGCAGTATTTT. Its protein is CASSEIVGFTDTQYF.

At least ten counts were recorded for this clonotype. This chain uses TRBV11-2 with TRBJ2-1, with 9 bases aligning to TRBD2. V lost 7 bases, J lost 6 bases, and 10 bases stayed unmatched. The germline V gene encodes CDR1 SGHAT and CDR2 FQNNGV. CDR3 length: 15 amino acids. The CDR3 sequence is CASTPPSSGINEQFF. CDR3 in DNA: TGTGCCAGCACCCCCCCGTCTAGCGGGATCAATGAGCAGTTCTTC.

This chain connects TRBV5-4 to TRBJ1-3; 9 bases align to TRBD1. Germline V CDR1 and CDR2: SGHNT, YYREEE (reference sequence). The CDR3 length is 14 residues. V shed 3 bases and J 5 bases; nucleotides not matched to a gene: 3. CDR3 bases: TGTGCCAGCAGCTCCGGGACAGGGAGAAACACCATATATTTT. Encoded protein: CASSSGTGRNTIYF. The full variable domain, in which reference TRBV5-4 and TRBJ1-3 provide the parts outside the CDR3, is ETGVTQSPTHLIKTRGQQVTLRCSSQSGHNTVSWYQQALGQGPQFIFQYYREEENGRGNFPPRFSGLQFPNYSSELNVNALELDDSALYLCASSSGTGRNTIYFGEGSWLTVV.

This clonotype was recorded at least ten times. CDR3 coding DNA: TGTGCCAGCAGCTCCCAGACAAATCAGCCCCAGCATTTT. Amino acids: CASSSQTNQPQHF. The V call is TRBV7-2, the J call TRBJ1-5; unclear D gene. The CDR3 loop spans 13 amino acids. Trimming cost V 4 bases and J 4 bases, with 8 bases left between them. Germline V gene sequence: CDR1 SGHTA, CDR2 FQGNSA.

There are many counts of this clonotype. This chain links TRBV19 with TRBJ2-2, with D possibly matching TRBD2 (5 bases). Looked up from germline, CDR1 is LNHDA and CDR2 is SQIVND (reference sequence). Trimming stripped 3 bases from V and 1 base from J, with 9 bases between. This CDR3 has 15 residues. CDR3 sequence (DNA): TGTGCCAGTAGTATTCGCCGGGAGAACACCGGGGAGCTGTTTTTT. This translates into CASSIRRENTGELFF.

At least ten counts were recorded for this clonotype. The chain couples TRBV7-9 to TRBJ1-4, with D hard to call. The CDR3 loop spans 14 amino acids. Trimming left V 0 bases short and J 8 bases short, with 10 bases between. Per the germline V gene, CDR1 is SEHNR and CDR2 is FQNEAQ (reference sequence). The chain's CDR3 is CASSLAAGGEKLFF. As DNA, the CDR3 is TGTGCCAGCAGCTTAGCGGCCGGAGGGGAAAAACTGTTTTTT.

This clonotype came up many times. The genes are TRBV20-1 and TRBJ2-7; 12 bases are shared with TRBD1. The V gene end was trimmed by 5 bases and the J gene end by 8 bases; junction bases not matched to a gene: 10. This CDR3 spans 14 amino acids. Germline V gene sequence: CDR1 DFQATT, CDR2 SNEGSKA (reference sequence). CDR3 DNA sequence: TGCAGTGCTCGCGTCCGGGACAGGGGGCAACAGCAGTACTTC. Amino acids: CSARVRDRGQQQYF.

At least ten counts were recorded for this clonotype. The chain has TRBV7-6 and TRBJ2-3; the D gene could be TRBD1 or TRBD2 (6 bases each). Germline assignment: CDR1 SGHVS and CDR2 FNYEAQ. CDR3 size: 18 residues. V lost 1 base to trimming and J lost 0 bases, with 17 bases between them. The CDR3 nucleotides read TGTGCCAGCAGCTTAGGAGTGTGGGGGGCCTCTAGCACAGATACGCAGTATTTT. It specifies CASSLGVWGASSTDTQYF.

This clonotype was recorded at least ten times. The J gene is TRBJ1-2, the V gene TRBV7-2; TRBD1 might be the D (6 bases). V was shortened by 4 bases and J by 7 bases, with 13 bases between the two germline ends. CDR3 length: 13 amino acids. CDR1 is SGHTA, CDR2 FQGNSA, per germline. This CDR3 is CASSSPGGAGYTF. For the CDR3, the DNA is TGTGCCAGCAGCTCACCTGGGGGGGCTGGCTACACCTTC. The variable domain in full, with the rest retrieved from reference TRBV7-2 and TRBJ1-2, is GAGVSQSPSNKVTEKGKDVELRCDPISGHTALYWYRQSLGQGLEFLIYFQGNSAPDKSGLPSDRFSAERTGGSVSTLTIQRTQQEDSAVYLCASSSPGGAGYTFGSGTRLTVV.

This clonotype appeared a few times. CDR3 DNA: TGCAGTGCTAGCCCCGGGACAGGGAGTTCCGGGCAGCCCCAGCATTTT. As protein: CSASPGTGSSGQPQHF. The chain is built from TRBV20-1 and TRBJ1-5; 9 nucleotides agree with TRBD1. Germline V gene sequence: CDR1 DFQATT, CDR2 SNEGSKA (reference sequence). The CDR3 length is 16 residues. Trimming removed 3 bases from V and 7 bases from J; junction bases left unmatched: 13.

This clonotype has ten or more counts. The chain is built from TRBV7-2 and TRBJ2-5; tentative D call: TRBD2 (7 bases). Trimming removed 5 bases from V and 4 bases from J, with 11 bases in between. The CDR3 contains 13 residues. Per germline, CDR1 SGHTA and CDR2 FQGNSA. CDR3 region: CASSAAGAETQYF. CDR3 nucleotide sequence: TGTGCCAGCAGCGCGGCGGGGGCAGAGACCCAGTACTTC.

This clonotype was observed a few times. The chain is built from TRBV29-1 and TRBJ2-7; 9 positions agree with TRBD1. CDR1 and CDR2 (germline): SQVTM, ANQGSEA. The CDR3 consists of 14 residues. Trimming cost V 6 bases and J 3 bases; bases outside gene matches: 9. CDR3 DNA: TGCAGCGTCGCGGGAGAGGACAGGGGCTACGAGCAGTACTTC. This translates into CSVAGEDRGYEQYF.

Here the CDR3 reads CASETSGSSYNSPLHF. The CDR3 nucleotides are TGTGCCAGCGAGACCTCAGGGAGCTCCTATAATTCACCCCTCCACTTT. This chain uses TRBV6-2 or TRBV6-3 with TRBJ1-6; possibly TRBD1 for D (5 bases). Trimming removed 8 bases at V and 0 bases at J, with 14 bases between. This CDR3 contains 16 residues. The V gene's germline CDR1 is MNHEY and CDR2 SVGEGT.

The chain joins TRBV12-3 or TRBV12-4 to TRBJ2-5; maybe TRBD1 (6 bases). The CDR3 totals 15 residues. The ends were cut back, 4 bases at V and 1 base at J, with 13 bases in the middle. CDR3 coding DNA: TGTGCCAGCAGTTCTCCCACAGGGTCCCAAGAGACCCAGTACTTC. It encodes CASSSPTGSQETQYF.